This T cell receptor (beta chain) was identified in a study of shared clonotypes between healthy human individuals. This clone was detected once. Sequenced by immunoSEQ multiplex PCR; TCRdb stores in-frame clones only, minus some. The table shows hundreds of thousands of clones, with roughly 98% occurring only once. Selected positively for CCR7 and CD45RO-negative, naive CD8 cells excluded terminally differentiated effector memory CD45RA+ cells. The CDR3 length is 13 residues. From germline, CDR1 is LNHDA and CDR2 SQIVND (reference sequence). Between the trimmed V and J ends, which lost 6 bases and 0 bases, there was a span of 9 bases.

This receptor was taken from a man aged 25-45 years in good health. The chain has TRBV19 and TRBJ2-7; D may be TRBD1 (5 bases). The sample comprised naive CD8+ T cells sorted from blood. The DNA of the CDR3 is TGTGCCAGTAGCCCAGGGTCCTCCTACGAGCAGTACTTC. This encodes CASSPGSSYEQYF.